This TCR beta chain was recorded in a study of T cell responses to AZD1222 COVID-19 vaccine. The repertoire was sequenced with immunoSEQ multiplex PCR; TCRdb's copy has only in-frame clones and lacks some. The sample has 120,000 or so clones, roughly nine tenths seen once. This CDR3 is built from 18 residues. The sequence derives from an adult in good health. The chain is built from TRBV21-1 and TRBJ2-5; the listed D gene, TRBD2, was not tested against the DNA. TRBV21-1 is a recognized pseudogene. The sample was peripheral blood, taken on day 0 of AZD1222 vaccination. The CDR3 sequence is CASILGSGLAGVQETQYF. The CDR3 DNA is TGTGCCAGCATCCTCGGATCGGGGCTAGCGGGAGTTCAAGAGACCCAGTACTTC.